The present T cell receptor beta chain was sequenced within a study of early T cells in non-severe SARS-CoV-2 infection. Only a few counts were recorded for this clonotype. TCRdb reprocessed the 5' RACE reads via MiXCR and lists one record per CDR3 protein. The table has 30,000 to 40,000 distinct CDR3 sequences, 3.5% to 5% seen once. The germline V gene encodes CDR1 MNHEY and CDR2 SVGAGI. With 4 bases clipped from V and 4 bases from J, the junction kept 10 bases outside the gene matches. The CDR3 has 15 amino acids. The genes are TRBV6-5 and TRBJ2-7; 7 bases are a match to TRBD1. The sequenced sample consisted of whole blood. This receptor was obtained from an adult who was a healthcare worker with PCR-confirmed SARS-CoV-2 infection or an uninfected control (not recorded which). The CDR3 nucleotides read TGTGCCAGCAGTTCCCTCTCGACAGGGCGGTACGAGCAGTACTTC. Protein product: CASSSLSTGRYEQYF.